Listed below are T cell receptor beta chains from one sample, sequenced in a study of T cell changes during pregnancy in multiple sclerosis. The assay was immunoSEQ multiplex PCR, and TCRdb's table has in-frame clones only and misses some. The table includes about 53,000 clones, nearly 90% detected once. The source was peripheral blood, collected after pregnancy. These receptors all stem from a female donor in good health, enrolled as a control in a pregnancy study. Both conserved end residues are part of each CDR3. Each record gives: V gene, D gene, CDR3 length, J gene, CDR3 DNA, CDR3 protein. D genes are given only for firm matches.

V: TRBV5-6; D: -; length: 15; J: TRBJ2-5; DNA: TGTGCCAGCAGCTTGGGGCCAGGATCGCGAGAGACCCAGTACTTC; CDR3: CASSLGPGSRETQYF
V: TRBV4-1; D: -; length: 13; J: TRBJ1-1; DNA: TGCGCCAGCAGCCCATCAGGGAACACTGAAGCTTTCTTT; CDR3: CASSPSGNTEAFF
V: TRBV11-2; D: TRBD2; length: 15; J: TRBJ2-7; DNA: TGTGCCAGCAGCCCCCGGGGGGGAGGGGCCTACGAGCAGTACTTC; CDR3: CASSPRGGGAYEQYF
V: TRBV11-2; D: -; length: 15; J: TRBJ2-3; DNA: TGTGCCAGCAGCTCTTCTCCCCTATTCACAGATACGCAGTATTTT; CDR3: CASSSSPLFTDTQYF
V: TRBV2; D: TRBD1; length: 14; J: TRBJ1-6; DNA: TGTGCCAGCAGTGGACAGGGTGGCAATTCACCCCTCCACTTT; CDR3: CASSGQGGNSPLHF
V: TRBV2; D: -; length: 15; J: TRBJ2-1; DNA: TGTGCCAGCAGTTCCCAGGGGACGGGATACAATGAGCAGTTCTTC; CDR3: CASSSQGTGYNEQFF
V: TRBV6-1; D: -; length: 13; J: TRBJ1-5; DNA: TGTGCCAGCAGTGAATTTATGTCTCAGCCCCAGCATTTT; CDR3: CASSEFMSQPQHF
V: TRBV11-3; D: TRBD1; length: 13; J: TRBJ2-1; DNA: TGTGCCAGCAGCTTAGACTCCGGGACAGGGCAGTTCTTC; CDR3: CASSLDSGTGQFF
V: TRBV7-2; D: -; length: 15; J: TRBJ1-5; DNA: TGTGCCAGCAGTCAGCAGGGGCTTAGCAATCAGCCCCAGCATTTT; CDR3: CASSQQGLSNQPQHF
V: TRBV4-1; D: -; length: 15; J: TRBJ2-7; DNA: TGCGCCAGCAGCCAAGTCGCAGGGGCCCCCTACGAGCAGTACTTC; CDR3: CASSQVAGAPYEQYF
V: TRBV5-1; D: TRBD1; length: 18; J: TRBJ1-6; DNA: TGCGCCAGCAGCTTGTCACCAGGGGCCCGGACAGGGAATTCACCCCTCCACTTT; CDR3: CASSLSPGARTGNSPLHF
V: TRBV5-6; D: TRBD1; length: 17; J: TRBJ1-5; DNA: TGTGCCAGCAGCGAAGGGACAGGGGGATGGAGCAATCAGCCCCAGCATTTT; CDR3: CASSEGTGGWSNQPQHF
V: TRBV11-2; D: TRBD1; length: 15; J: TRBJ2-7; DNA: TGTGCCAGCAGCGAACGCGACAGGGTTTCCTACGAGCAGTACTTC; CDR3: CASSERDRVSYEQYF
V: TRBV11-3; D: -; length: 14; J: TRBJ2-2; DNA: TGTGCCAGCAGCCCGACACCCACATACGGGGAGCTGTTTTTT; CDR3: CASSPTPTYGELFF